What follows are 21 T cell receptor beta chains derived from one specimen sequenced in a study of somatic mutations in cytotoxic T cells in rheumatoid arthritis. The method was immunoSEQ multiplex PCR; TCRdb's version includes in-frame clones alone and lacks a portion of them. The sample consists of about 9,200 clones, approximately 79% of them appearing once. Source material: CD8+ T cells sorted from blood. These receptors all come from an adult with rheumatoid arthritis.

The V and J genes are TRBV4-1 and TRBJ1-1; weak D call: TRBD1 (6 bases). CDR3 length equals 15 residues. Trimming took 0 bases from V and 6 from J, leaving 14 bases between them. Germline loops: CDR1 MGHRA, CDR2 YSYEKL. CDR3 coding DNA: TGCGCCAGCAGCCAAGATCAAACAGGGTCTTCTGAAGCTTTCTTT. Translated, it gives CASSQDQTGSSEAFF.

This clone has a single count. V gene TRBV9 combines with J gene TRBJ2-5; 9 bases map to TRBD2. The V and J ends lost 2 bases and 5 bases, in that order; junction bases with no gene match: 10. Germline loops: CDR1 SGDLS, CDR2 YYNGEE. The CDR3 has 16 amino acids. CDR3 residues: CASSVGNSGGGETQYF. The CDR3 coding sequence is TGTGCCAGCAGCGTCGGAAATAGCGGGGGAGGGGAGACCCAGTACTTC.

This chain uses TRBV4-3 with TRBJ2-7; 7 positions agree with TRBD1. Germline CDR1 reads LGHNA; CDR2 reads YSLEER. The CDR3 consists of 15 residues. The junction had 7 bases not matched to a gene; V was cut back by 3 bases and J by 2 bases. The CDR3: CASSQQQGRAYEQYF. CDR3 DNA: TGCGCCAGCAGCCAGCAACAGGGGCGAGCCTACGAGCAGTACTTC.

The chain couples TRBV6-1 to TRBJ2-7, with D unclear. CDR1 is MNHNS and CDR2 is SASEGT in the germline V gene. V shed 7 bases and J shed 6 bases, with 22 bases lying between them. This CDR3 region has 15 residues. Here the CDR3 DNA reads TGTGCCAGCAACGGAATCCTGGGTGGGTCGGGCGAGCAGTACTTC. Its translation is CASNGILGGSGEQYF.

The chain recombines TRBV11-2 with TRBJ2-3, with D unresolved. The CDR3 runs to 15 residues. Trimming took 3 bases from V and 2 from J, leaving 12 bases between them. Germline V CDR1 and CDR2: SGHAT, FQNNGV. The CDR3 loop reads CASSLIRQPTDTQYF. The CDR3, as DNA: TGTGCCAGCAGCTTGATCAGGCAGCCCACAGATACGCAGTATTTT.

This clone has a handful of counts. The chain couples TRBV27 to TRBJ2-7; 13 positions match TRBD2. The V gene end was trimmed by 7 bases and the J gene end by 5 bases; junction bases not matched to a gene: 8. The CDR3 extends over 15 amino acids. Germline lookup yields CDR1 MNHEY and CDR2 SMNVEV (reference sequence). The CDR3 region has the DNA TGTGCCAGCAACATAAATGGACTAGCGGGGGACGAGCAGTACTTC. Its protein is CASNINGLAGDEQYF.

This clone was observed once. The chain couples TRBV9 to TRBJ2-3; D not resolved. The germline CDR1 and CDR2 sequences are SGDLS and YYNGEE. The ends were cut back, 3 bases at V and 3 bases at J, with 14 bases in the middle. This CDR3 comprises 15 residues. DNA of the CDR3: TGTGCCAGCAGCGAGAATGGGGTGTTGACAGATACGCAGTATTTT. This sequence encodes CASSENGVLTDTQYF.

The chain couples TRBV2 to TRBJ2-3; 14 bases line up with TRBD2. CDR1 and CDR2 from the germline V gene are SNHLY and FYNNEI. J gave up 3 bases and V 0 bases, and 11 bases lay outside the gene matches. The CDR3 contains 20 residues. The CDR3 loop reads CASSEAHRTSGGRVTDTQYF. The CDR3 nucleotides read TGTGCCAGCAGTGAAGCGCATAGGACTAGCGGGGGGCGTGTGACAGATACGCAGTATTTT.

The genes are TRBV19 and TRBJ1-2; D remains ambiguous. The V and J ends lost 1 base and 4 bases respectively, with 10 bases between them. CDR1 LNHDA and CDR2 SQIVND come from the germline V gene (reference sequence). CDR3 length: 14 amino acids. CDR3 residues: CASSIAPAFYGYTF. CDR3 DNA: TGTGCCAGTAGTATAGCCCCAGCCTTCTATGGCTACACCTTC.

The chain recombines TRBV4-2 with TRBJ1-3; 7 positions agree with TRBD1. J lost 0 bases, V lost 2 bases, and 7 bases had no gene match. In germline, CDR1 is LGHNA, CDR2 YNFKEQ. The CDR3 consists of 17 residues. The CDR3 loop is CASSQPGTASSGNTIYF. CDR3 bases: TGTGCCAGCAGCCAACCTGGGACAGCTAGCTCTGGAAACACCATATATTTT.

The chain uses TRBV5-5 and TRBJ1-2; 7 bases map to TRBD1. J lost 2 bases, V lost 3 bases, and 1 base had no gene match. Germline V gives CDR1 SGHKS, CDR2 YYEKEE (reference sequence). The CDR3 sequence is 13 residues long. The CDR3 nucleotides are TGTGCCAGCAGCTCGGGACAGAACTATGGCTACACCTTC. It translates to CASSSGQNYGYTF.

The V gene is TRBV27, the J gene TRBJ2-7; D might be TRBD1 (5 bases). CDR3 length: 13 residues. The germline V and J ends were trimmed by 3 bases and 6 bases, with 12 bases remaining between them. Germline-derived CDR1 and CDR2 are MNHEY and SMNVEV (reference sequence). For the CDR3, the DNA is TGTGCCAGCAGTTTTAGCAGGGTTGGCGAGCAGTACTTC. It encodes CASSFSRVGEQYF.

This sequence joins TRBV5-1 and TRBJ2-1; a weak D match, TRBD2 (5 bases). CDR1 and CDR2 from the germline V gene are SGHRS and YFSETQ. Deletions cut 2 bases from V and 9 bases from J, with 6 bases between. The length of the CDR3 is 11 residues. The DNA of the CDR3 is TGCGCCAGCAGCTTCGGAGGTGAGCAGTTCTTC. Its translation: CASSFGGEQFF.

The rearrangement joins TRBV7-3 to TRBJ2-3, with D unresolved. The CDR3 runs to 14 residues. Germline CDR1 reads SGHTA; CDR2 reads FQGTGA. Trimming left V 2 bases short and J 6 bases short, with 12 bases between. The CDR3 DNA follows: TGTGCCAGCAGCTTAGATGGCTCCTCGGATACGCAGTATTTT. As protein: CASSLDGSSDTQYF.

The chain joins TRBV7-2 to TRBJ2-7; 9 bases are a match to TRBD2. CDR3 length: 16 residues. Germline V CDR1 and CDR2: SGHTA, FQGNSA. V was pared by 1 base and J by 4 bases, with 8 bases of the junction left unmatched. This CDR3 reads CASSLDRAGGAYEQYF. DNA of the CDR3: TGTGCCAGCAGCTTAGATCGAGCGGGAGGAGCATACGAGCAGTACTTC.

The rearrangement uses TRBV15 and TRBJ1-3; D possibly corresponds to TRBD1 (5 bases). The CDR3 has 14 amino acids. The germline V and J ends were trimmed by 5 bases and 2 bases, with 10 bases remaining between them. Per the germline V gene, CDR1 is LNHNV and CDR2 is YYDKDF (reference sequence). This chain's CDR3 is CATSGRGAGNTIYF. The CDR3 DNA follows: TGTGCCACCAGCGGCCGGGGGGCTGGAAACACCATATATTTT.

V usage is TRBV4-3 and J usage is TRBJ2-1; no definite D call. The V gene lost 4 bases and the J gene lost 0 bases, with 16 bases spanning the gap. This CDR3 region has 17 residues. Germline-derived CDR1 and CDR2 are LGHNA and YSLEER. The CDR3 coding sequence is TGCGCCAGCAGCCGGACCCGGGCAGCTAACTCCTACAATGAGCAGTTCTTC. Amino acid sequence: CASSRTRAANSYNEQFF.

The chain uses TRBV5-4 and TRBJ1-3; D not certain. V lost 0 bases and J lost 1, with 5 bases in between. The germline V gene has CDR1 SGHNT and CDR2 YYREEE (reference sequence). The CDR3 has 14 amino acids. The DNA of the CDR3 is TGTGCCAGCAGCTTGGTTGGTTCTGGAAACACCATATATTTT. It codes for CASSLVGSGNTIYF.

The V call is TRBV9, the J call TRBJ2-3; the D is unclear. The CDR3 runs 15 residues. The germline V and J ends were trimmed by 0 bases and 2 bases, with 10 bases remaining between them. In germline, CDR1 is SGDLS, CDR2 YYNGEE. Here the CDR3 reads CASSVGGSPTDTQYF. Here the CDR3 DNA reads TGTGCCAGCAGCGTAGGGGGTAGTCCCACAGATACGCAGTATTTT.

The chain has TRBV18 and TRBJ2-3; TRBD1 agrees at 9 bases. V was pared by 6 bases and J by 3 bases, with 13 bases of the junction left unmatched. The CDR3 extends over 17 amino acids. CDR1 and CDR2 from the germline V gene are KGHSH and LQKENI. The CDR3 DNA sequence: TGTGCCAGCTCTCCCGAGCACAGGGGGCCAGGGACAGATACGCAGTATTTT. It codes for CASSPEHRGPGTDTQYF.

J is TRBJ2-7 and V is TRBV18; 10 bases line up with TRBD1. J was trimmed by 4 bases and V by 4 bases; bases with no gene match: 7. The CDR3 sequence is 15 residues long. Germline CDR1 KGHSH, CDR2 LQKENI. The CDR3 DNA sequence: TGTGCCAGCTCACTTACCGGGACAGGGGCTTACGAGCAGTACTTC. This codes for CASSLTGTGAYEQYF.